This record looks at one T cell receptor beta chain sequence and its context. Its antigen is as yet unknown. These data are taken from a study of vaccination effects on CD4 cells after COVID-19. Study-wide results and limits: There was marked clonal contraction among infection- and vaccine-induced clones late after vaccination.

Data came from immunoSEQ multiplex PCR; TCRdb stores just in-frame clones and leaves some out. Of 74,000 or so clones in the sample, 75% to 90% were seen once. Expansion of antigen-specific CD4+ T cells with viral peptide pools was carried out by the ViraFEST assay before sequencing. CD4+ T cells were isolated after around ten days of culture. None of the vaccinated had previously contracted SARS-CoV-2, and their nucleocapsid antibodies tested negative. The CDR3 consists of 17 residues. The V gene's germline CDR1 is DFQATT and CDR2 SNEGSKA (reference sequence). Trimming stripped 3 bases from V and 5 bases from J, with 22 bases between.

Specimen: CD4+ T cells from PBMCs cultured with SARS-CoV-2 spike peptides, collected before COVID-19 vaccination. This receptor was obtained from a human donor who received a COVID-19 vaccine. This chain joins TRBV20-1 and TRBJ1-4; D might be TRBD1 (5 bases). The CDR3 DNA reads TGCAGTGCTAGTAGGACGAGGAGTGACAGCCAGAATGAAAAACTGTTTTTT. It is translated as CSASRTRSDSQNEKLFF.